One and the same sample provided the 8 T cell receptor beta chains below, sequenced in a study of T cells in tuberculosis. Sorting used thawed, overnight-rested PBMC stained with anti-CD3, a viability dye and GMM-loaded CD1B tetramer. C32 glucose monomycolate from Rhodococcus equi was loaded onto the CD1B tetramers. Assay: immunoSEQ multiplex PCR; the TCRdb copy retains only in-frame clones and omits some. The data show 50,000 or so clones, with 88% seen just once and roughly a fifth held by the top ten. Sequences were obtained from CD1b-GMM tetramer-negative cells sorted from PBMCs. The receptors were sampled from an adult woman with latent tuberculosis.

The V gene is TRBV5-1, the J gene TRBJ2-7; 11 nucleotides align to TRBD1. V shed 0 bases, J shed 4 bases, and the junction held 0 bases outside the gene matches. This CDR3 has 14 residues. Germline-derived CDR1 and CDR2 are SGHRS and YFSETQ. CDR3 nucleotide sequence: TGCGCCAGCAGCTTGGGGGACAGGGGGTACGAGCAGTACTTC. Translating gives CASSLGDRGYEQYF.

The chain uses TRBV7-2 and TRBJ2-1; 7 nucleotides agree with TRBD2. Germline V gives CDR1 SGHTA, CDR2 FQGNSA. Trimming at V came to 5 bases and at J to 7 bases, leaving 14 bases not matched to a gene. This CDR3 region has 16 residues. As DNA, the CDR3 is TGTGCCAGCAGCCCAAGGAGTCTAGCGGTTACGAATGAGCAGTTCTTC. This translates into CASSPRSLAVTNEQFF.

The CDR3 protein is CASSQTGAYEQYF. The CDR3 DNA sequence: TGTGCCAGCAGTCAAACAGGAGCCTACGAGCAGTACTTC. This rearrangement joins TRBV27 to TRBJ2-7; D is possibly TRBD1 (5 bases). The CDR3 extends over 13 amino acids. V was cut by 5 bases and J by 2 bases, with 10 bases left in between. CDR1 is MNHEY and CDR2 is SMNVEV in the germline V gene (reference sequence).

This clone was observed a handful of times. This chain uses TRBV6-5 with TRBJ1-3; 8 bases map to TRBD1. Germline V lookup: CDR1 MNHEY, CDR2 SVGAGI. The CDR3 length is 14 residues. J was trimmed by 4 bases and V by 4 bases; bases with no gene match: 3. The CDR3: CASSSGQGGNTIYF. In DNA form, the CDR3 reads TGTGCCAGCAGTTCTGGACAGGGAGGAAACACCATATATTTT.

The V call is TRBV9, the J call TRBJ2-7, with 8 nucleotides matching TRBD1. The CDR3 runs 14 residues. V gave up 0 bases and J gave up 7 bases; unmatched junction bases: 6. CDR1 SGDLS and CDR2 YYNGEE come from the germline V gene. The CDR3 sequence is CASSVVAGGGEQYF. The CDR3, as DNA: TGTGCCAGCAGCGTAGTTGCAGGGGGCGGTGAGCAGTACTTC. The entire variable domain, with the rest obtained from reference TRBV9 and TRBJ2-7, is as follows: DSGVTQTPKHLITATGQRVTLRCSPRSGDLSVYWYQQSLDQGLQFLIQYYNGEERAKGNILERFSAQQFPDLHSELNLSSLELGDSALYFCASSVVAGGGEQYFGPGTRLTVT.

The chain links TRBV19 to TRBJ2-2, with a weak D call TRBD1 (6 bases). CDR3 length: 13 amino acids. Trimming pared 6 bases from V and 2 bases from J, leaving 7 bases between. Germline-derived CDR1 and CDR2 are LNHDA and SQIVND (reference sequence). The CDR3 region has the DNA TGTGCCAGTAGGGACAGCAACACCGGGGAGCTGTTTTTT. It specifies CASRDSNTGELFF.

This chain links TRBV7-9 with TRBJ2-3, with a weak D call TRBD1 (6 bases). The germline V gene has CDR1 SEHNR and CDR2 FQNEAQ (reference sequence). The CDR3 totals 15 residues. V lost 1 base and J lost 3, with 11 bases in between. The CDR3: CASSLDGQRTDTQYF. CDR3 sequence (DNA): TGTGCCAGCAGCTTAGACGGACAGAGGACAGATACGCAGTATTTT.

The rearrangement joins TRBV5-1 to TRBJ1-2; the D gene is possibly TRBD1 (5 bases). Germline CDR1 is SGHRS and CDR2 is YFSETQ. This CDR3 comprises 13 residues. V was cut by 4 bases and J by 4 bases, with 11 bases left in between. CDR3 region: CASSVGGAYGYTF. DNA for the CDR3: TGCGCCAGCAGCGTCGGAGGGGCCTATGGCTACACCTTC.